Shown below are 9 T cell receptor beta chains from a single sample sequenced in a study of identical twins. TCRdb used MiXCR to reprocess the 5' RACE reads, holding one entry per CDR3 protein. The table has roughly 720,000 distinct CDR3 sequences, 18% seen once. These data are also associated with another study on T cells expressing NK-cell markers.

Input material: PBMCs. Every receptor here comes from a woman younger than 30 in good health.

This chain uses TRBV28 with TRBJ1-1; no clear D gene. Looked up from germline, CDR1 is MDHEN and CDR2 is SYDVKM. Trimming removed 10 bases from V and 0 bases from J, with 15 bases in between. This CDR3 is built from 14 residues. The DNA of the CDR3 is TGTGCCATGGGCCCCGGGCGGTTGAACACTGAAGCTTTCTTT. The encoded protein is CAMGPGRLNTEAFF.

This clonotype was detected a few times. In DNA, the CDR3 is TGTGCCAGCAGCGGGGGGGCTAGAGACACCATATATTTT. Protein product: CASSGGARDTIYF. This chain uses TRBV7-2 with TRBJ1-3, with D tentatively TRBD1 (6 bases). CDR1 and CDR2 (germline): SGHTA, FQGNSA. The V gene lost 5 bases and the J gene lost 8 bases, with 13 bases spanning the gap. The CDR3 has 13 amino acids.

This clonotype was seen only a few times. CDR3 loop: CSARVSQGERSPLHF. CDR3 DNA: TGCAGTGCTAGAGTTTCGCAGGGGGAACGGTCACCCCTCCACTTT. The gene calls are TRBV20-1 and TRBJ1-6, with 7 bases identical to TRBD1. Looked up from germline, CDR1 is DFQATT and CDR2 is SNEGSKA (reference sequence). CDR3 length: 15 residues. V was clipped by 1 base and J by 10 bases; unmatched bases: 10.

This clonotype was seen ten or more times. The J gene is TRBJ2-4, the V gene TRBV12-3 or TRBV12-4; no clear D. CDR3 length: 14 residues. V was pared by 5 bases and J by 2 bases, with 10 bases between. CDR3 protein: CASSADGTKNIQYF. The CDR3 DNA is TGTGCCAGCAGTGCGGACGGTACCAAAAACATTCAGTACTTC.

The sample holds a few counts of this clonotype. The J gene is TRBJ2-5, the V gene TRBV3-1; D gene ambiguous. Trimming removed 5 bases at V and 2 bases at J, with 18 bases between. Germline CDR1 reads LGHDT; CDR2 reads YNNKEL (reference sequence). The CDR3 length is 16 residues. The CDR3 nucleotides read TGTGCCAGCAGCACCCTACTGGCCCTAGGGCAAGAGACCCAGTACTTC. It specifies CASSTLLALGQETQYF.

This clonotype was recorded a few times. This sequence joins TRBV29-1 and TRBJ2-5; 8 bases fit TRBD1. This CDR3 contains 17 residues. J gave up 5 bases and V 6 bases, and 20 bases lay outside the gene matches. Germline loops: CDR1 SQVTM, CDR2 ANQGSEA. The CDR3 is CSVNRPADRGGVETQYF. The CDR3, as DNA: TGCAGCGTGAACCGACCCGCTGACAGGGGCGGGGTGGAGACCCAGTACTTC.

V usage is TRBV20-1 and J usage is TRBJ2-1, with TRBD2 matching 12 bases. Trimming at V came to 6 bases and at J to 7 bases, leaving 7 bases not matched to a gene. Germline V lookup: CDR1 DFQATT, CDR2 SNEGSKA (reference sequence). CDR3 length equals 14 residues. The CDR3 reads CSASASGRENEQFF. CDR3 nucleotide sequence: TGCAGTGCCTCGGCTAGCGGGAGGGAAAATGAGCAGTTCTTC.

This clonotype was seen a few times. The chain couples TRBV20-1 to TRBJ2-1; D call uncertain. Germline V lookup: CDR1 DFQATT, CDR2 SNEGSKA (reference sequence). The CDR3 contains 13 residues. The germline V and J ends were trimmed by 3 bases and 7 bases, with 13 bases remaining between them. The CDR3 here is CSAREHAWNEQFF. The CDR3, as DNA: TGCAGTGCTAGGGAGCACGCCTGGAATGAGCAGTTCTTC.

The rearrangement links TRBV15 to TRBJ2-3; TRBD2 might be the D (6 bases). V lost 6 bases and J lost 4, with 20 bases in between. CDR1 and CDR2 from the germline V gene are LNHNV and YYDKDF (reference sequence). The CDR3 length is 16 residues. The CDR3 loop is CATREALAPGADTQYF. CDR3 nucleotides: TGTGCCACCAGGGAGGCATTGGCACCGGGGGCAGATACGCAGTATTTT. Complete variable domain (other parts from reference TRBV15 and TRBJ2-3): DAMVIQNPRYQVTQFGKPVTLSCSQTLNHNVMYWYQQKSSQAPKLLFHYYDKDFNNEADTPDNFQSRRPNTSFCFLDIRSPGLGDTAMYLCATREALAPGADTQYFGPGTRLTVL.